The source of this TCR beta chain is a study of shared clonotypes between healthy human individuals. Study outcomes and limitations: With few donors, the genetic and exposure-history diversity represented was limited.

The material for each subset, its genomic DNA, was split evenly across several immunoSEQ plates. On sorted subsets, replicate PCRs used 200 to 250 ng DNA, or about 30,000 T cell genomes. Profiled with immunoSEQ multiplex PCR; TCRdb holds only in-frame clones, not every one. Counted here are about 2.4 million clones, more than 85% occurring once; the ten biggest clones make up more than 0.35%. Details on this clone: Its antigen is as yet unknown.

The J segment lost 2 bases and the V segment lost 0 bases, leaving 0 bases of the junction unmatched. CDR1 LGHNA and CDR2 YSLEER come from the germline V gene. The CDR3 loop spans 16 amino acids. It was into CD45RA+ naive and CD45RA-negative memory subsets that the CD4+ cells were split. The chain has TRBV4-3 and TRBJ2-6, with TRBD1 matching over 8 bases. Material: naive CD4+ T cells from PBMCs. Indicated subset: CD45RA+ positively selected. This clonotype was obtained from a man between 18 and 29 years old in good health. Some clones in this sample may be carry-over from other donors' samples. Written as DNA, the CDR3 is TGCGCCAGCAGCCAAGAGACAGGGGCTGGGGCCAACGTCCTGACTTTC. Encoded protein: CASSQETGAGANVLTF.